The clone carrying this TCR beta chain was picked up a small number of times. This table comes from immunoSEQ multiplex PCR, and its TCRdb copy is limited to in-frame clones, with some not included. The sample has around 29,000 clones; roughly 85% are singletons. CDR3 length: 13 residues. The ends were cut back, 6 bases at V and 1 base at J, with 8 bases in the middle. Germline V gene data show CDR1 as SGDLS and CDR2 as YYNGEE. This entry comes from a study of control samples from healthy donors and cancer patients. Input material: PBMCs. The receptor was isolated from a man aged 60 to 69 with head and neck cancer. The rearrangement uses TRBV9 and TRBJ2-1; D is perhaps TRBD1 (5 bases). The CDR3 nucleotides read TGTGCCAGCAATCAGGGTTCCTACAATGAGCAGTTCTTC. It translates to CASNQGSYNEQFF.